This T cell receptor (beta chain) derives from a study of control samples from healthy donors and cancer patients. The repertoire was sequenced with immunoSEQ multiplex PCR; TCRdb's copy has only in-frame clones and lacks some. The sample has 95,000 to 100,000 clones, approximately 90% seen once. The sequenced sample was blood. This TCR was sampled from a man aged 25-45 years in good health.

The CDR3 DNA follows: TGTGCCAGCAGCCTAACCTACGATGGGAGCGGGAGACTCAACGAGCAGTACTTC. Translated, it gives CASSLTYDGSGRLNEQYF. The chain uses TRBV7-2 and TRBJ2-7, with 8 bases identical to TRBD2. The V gene's germline CDR1 is SGHTA and CDR2 FQGNSA. V trimming: 5 bases; J trimming: 5 bases; junction bases outside the gene matches: 20. This CDR3 comprises 18 residues.